Listed below are T cell receptor beta chains from one sample, sequenced in a study of identical twins. TCRdb redid the calling of the 5' RACE reads with MiXCR, one entry per CDR3 protein. Among 430,000 or so distinct CDR3 sequences listed, around 24% were seen once. The data were also submitted as part of a second study, on T cells expressing NK-cell markers.

Material: CD4+ T cells sorted from blood. The receptors were sampled from a woman aged 18-30 years in good health. CDR3s include the opening cysteine and the closing phenylalanine or tryptophan. A D gene is named only where the DNA matches it firmly. Some rows have no size entry. The others give once, few or many, or a class for an expanded clone.

d_call,j_call,clone_size,v_call,cdr3_aa,cdr3_nt
NA,TRBJ2-2,many,TRBV5-1,CASSLRDTGELFF,TGCGCCAGCAGCTTGCGGGACACCGGGGAGCTGTTTTTT
NA,TRBJ1-4,NA,TRBV29-1,CSAERSGDEKLFF,TGCAGCGCCGAGAGATCTGGGGACGAAAAACTGTTTTTT
NA,TRBJ1-1,few,TRBV7-9,CASSLAGTRHTEAFF,TGTGCCAGCAGCTTAGCCGGGACAAGACACACTGAAGCTTTCTTT
NA,TRBJ2-1,few,TRBV7-8,CASSSRRQMDNEQFF,TGTGCCAGCAGCTCCCGGAGGCAGATGGACAATGAGCAGTTCTTC
TRBD2,TRBJ2-1,NA,TRBV6-5,CASSYWLAGFNEQFF,TGTGCCAGCAGTTATTGGCTAGCGGGATTCAATGAGCAGTTCTTC
NA,TRBJ1-1,few,TRBV29-1,CSVGGVFTEAFF,TGCAGCGTGGGGGGAGTGTTCACTGAAGCTTTCTTT
TRBD2,TRBJ2-1,NA,TRBV20-1,CSGRPLLAGAWNEQFF,TGCAGTGGAAGACCCCTACTAGCGGGAGCTTGGAATGAGCAGTTCTTC
NA,TRBJ2-7,many,TRBV12-3/TRBV12-4,CASSPRQSEQYF,TGTGCCAGCAGTCCGAGACAGTCCGAGCAGTACTTC
TRBD1,TRBJ2-4,NA,TRBV10-3,CAISDGTAERRNIQYF,TGTGCCATCAGTGACGGGACAGCCGAACGGAGAAACATTCAGTACTTC
NA,TRBJ1-2,NA,TRBV15,CATSREGIYGYTF,TGTGCCACCAGCAGAGAGGGCATCTATGGCTACACCTTC
TRBD1,TRBJ2-5,few,TRBV7-8,CASSSPDRQETQYF,TGTGCCAGCAGCTCCCCGGACAGGCAAGAGACCCAGTACTTC
NA,TRBJ2-2,NA,TRBV7-6,CASSFTDENTGELFF,TGTGCCAGCAGCTTTACGGATGAGAACACCGGGGAGCTGTTTTTT
TRBD2,TRBJ2-5,NA,TRBV12-3/TRBV12-4,CASTPRGLGAGQETQYF,TGTGCCAGCACTCCCCGGGGTTTGGGAGCGGGACAAGAGACCCAGTACTTC
NA,TRBJ1-1,many,TRBV20-1,CMLDTGDTEAFF,TGCATGCTAGACACAGGAGACACTGAAGCTTTCTTT
NA,TRBJ1-1,NA,TRBV29-1,CSVLRGWAEAFF,TGCAGCGTTCTTCGGGGGTGGGCTGAAGCTTTCTTT
NA,TRBJ1-1,few,TRBV20-1,CSASPFGLVNTEAFF,TGCAGTGCTAGTCCCTTCGGGCTCGTGAACACTGAAGCTTTCTTT
NA,TRBJ2-3,NA,TRBV12-3/TRBV12-4,CASSFSMGRDTQYF,TGTGCCAGCAGTTTTTCCATGGGGCGGGATACGCAGTATTTT
TRBD2,TRBJ2-5,NA,TRBV5-1,CASSLVPSGGQETQYF,TGCGCCAGCAGCTTGGTGCCTAGCGGGGGGCAAGAGACCCAGTACTTC
NA,TRBJ2-7,few,TRBV7-3,CASNTPRESSYEQYF,TGTGCCAGCAACACCCCCCGGGAGAGCTCCTACGAGCAGTACTTC
TRBD2,TRBJ2-5,NA,TRBV20-1,CSARSSGRALETQYF,TGCAGTGCTAGGAGCAGCGGGAGGGCCCTGGAGACCCAGTACTTC
TRBD2,TRBJ2-1,NA,TRBV20-1,CSARGLAGVYEQFF,TGCAGTGCTAGGGGACTAGCGGGAGTATATGAGCAGTTCTTC
NA,TRBJ2-3,few,TRBV10-3,CAISPLEDGSPSTDTQYF,TGTGCCATCAGTCCCCTCGAGGACGGATCCCCTAGCACAGATACGCAGTATTTT
NA,TRBJ2-3,few,TRBV12-3/TRBV12-4,CASTLGLGAWAQYF,TGTGCCAGCACCCTTGGGTTGGGGGCTTGGGCTCAGTATTTT
TRBD1,TRBJ1-2,NA,TRBV6-1,CASNDRGFPNYGYTF,TGTGCCAGCAACGACAGGGGATTTCCTAACTATGGCTACACCTTC
NA,TRBJ1-2,once,TRBV29-1,CSAKDVYNYGYTF,TGCAGCGCCAAGGACGTTTATAACTATGGCTACACCTTC
NA,TRBJ2-2,few,TRBV28,CASRFGGPRAGELFF,TGTGCCAGCCGTTTCGGGGGCCCGAGGGCCGGGGAGCTGTTTTTT
TRBD2,TRBJ2-2,NA,TRBV5-1,CASSISGSLRTGELFF,TGCGCCAGCAGCATTAGCGGGAGTCTCAGGACCGGGGAGCTGTTTTTT
NA,TRBJ2-5,few,TRBV6-4,CASSDSGGVRDTRGETQYF,TGTGCCAGCAGTGACTCGGGTGGGGTACGGGACACTAGAGGGGAGACCCAGTACTTC
NA,TRBJ1-2,many,TRBV30,CAWSVPLTYGYTF,TGTGCCTGGAGTGTCCCTCTCACCTATGGCTACACCTTC
NA,TRBJ2-1,NA,TRBV29-1,CSVEDRLAINEQFF,TGCAGCGTTGAAGATCGGCTAGCGATCAATGAGCAGTTCTTC
NA,TRBJ2-1,few,TRBV3-1,CASSQRRSANEQFF,TGTGCCAGCAGCCAACGGCGTTCTGCGAATGAGCAGTTCTTC
NA,TRBJ2-5,many,TRBV15,CATRRGLPETQYF,TGTGCCACCAGGCGGGGACTCCCAGAGACCCAGTACTTC
TRBD1,TRBJ1-1,few,TRBV12-3/TRBV12-4,CASSYYSRDSEAFF,TGTGCCAGCAGCTACTACTCGCGGGACAGCGAAGCTTTCTTT
NA,TRBJ2-7,NA,TRBV20-1,CSARDRLGYYEQYF,TGCAGTGCTAGAGATAGACTCGGTTACTACGAGCAGTACTTC
NA,TRBJ2-5,few,TRBV5-1,CASSLVLLQETQYF,TGCGCCAGCAGCTTGGTTCTACTCCAAGAGACCCAGTACTTC
TRBD1,TRBJ1-2,NA,TRBV12-3/TRBV12-4,CASSPRQGRGGYTF,TGTGCCAGCAGTCCTAGACAGGGCCGGGGGGGCTACACCTTC
NA,TRBJ1-2,NA,TRBV12-3/TRBV12-4,CASTPVGSNNYGYTF,TGTGCCAGCACCCCTGTAGGGTCAAATAACTATGGCTACACCTTC
TRBD1,TRBJ2-7,few,TRBV7-8,CASSPGTGIFYEQYF,TGTGCCAGCAGCCCGGGGACAGGGATATTCTACGAGCAGTACTTC
NA,TRBJ2-7,NA,TRBV5-1,CASSLEGNVGQYF,TGCGCCAGCAGCTTGGAAGGTAATGTCGGGCAGTACTTC
TRBD2,TRBJ2-3,few,TRBV9,CASSPHEGLATDTQYF,TGTGCCAGCAGCCCCCATGAAGGACTAGCGACAGATACGCAGTATTTT
TRBD2,TRBJ2-3,NA,TRBV20-1,CSALPRGVGATQYF,TGCAGCGCCCTGCCCCGGGGGGTTGGGGCTACGCAGTATTTT
NA,TRBJ2-7,many,TRBV29-1,CSVEIQVTYEQYF,TGCAGCGTTGAAATACAGGTAACCTACGAGCAGTACTTC
TRBD1,TRBJ1-2,NA,TRBV5-1,CASSPTPTGTGLDGYTF,TGCGCCAGCAGCCCTACCCCGACCGGGACAGGGCTAGATGGCTACACCTTC
TRBD2,TRBJ2-5,NA,TRBV20-1,CSAIPSSGRRGYQETQYF,TGCAGTGCTATCCCCTCTAGCGGGAGGAGGGGGTACCAAGAGACCCAGTACTTC
NA,TRBJ2-7,NA,TRBV10-2,CASSEAATGEQYF,TGCGCCAGCAGTGAAGCCGCGACGGGGGAGCAGTACTTC